This TCR beta chain was sequenced during a study of shared clonotypes between healthy human individuals. Study conclusions and caveats: A generally larger estimated richness was seen in naive subsets than in memory subsets. Generation probability values for non-shared clonotypes were lower than those for clonotypes shared by all four donors.

Genomic DNA of each subset was evenly split across several immunoSEQ plates. Assay used: immunoSEQ multiplex PCR; TCRdb lists only in-frame clones, some missing. The data show about 1 million clones, with roughly 80% seen just once and 1.4% held by the top ten. CDR1 is ENHRY and CDR2 is SYGVKD in the germline V gene. The CDR3 consists of 15 residues. V dropped 3 bases and J dropped 3 bases, with 14 bases sitting between them. A remark on this clone: Its antigen is not known.

The chain combines TRBV10-3 with TRBJ1-1, with D possibly being TRBD1 (5 bases). Material for sequencing was memory CD4+ T cells sorted from blood. Subset here: CD45RA-negative fraction. This clonotype originated in a man aged 18 to 30 in good health. The DNA of the CDR3 is TGTGCCATCAGTGATTGGGGGAGGGAGGACACTGAAGCTTTCTTT. Its translation is CAISDWGREDTEAFF.